The present T cell receptor beta chain was sequenced within a study of cytomegalovirus exposure and HLA in healthy donors. Looking at the study overall: Sequencing of some 190 million T cells in an earlier analysis found under 120 million unique TCR beta sequences.

Trimming removed 3 bases from V and 7 bases from J, with 8 bases in between. Germline CDR1 reads SGHRS; CDR2 reads YFSETQ. The CDR3 contains 11 residues. Regarding the study as a whole: Later on, a genetic analysis was performed. It linked a missense variant in DCLRE1C with V- and J-gene trimming of TCR beta. The sole available immune exposure information was CMV serostatus.

With regard to this clone: Its matching antigen is unknown.

The PCR was carried out with 60 Vbeta primers and 13 Jbeta primers. The protocol was immunoSEQ multiplex PCR, while the TCRdb copy is restricted to in-frame clones and leaves out a portion. The sample has approximately 92,000 clones, 81% seen once. The V and J genes are TRBV5-1 and TRBJ2-7; D is undetermined. Sequencing input: PBMCs. The receptor was isolated from a girl aged 2-10 years in good health and CMV-seropositive. The CDR3 is CASSSSLEQYF. The CDR3 nucleotides are TGCGCCAGCAGCTCGTCCCTGGAGCAGTACTTC.